The sequence of this T cell receptor beta chain was determined in a study of blood T cells in healthy people across ages. As for the study in general: Researchers report that template switching captured about one barcoded beta molecule per two T cells.

At least ten counts were recorded for this clonotype. V lost 3 bases to trimming and J lost 7 bases, with 15 bases between them. Per germline, CDR1 SGHTA and CDR2 FQGNSA. CDR3 length equals 14 residues. Combining a sample-barcoded 5' primer with a J-beta primer mix, a second PCR ran for roughly 7 to 12 cycles. In TCRdb, the 5' RACE reads were re-called with MiXCR into one record per CDR3 protein. This sample has 380,000 or so distinct CDR3 sequences; approximately 47% occur once, and the top ten carry around 49%. V gene TRBV7-2 combines with J gene TRBJ1-2, with a possible D match to TRBD1 (6 bases). The TCR originated in a man in his sixties in good health. Sequenced sample: blood. CDR3 bases: TGTGCCAGCAGCTTTCAGGGGCAAGGTGCTGGCTACACCTTC. The encoded protein is CASSFQGQGAGYTF.